This TCR beta chain derives from a study of T cell changes during pregnancy in multiple sclerosis. The method was immunoSEQ multiplex PCR; TCRdb's version includes in-frame clones alone and lacks a portion of them. The data contain 30,000 to 35,000 clones, around 91% of them singletons. CDR1 is SEHNR, CDR2 FQNEAQ, per germline (reference sequence). The CDR3 is 15 amino acids. J gave up 3 bases and V 1 base, and 1 base lay outside the gene matches. Sequenced material: CD4+ T cells from peripheral blood mononuclear cells, taken in the third trimester of pregnancy. The sequence was obtained from a female donor in good health, enrolled as a control in a pregnancy study. This chain links TRBV7-9 with TRBJ2-3; TRBD1 matches at 10 bases. The CDR3 coding sequence is TGTGCCAGCAGCTTAGGACAGGGGGCGACAGATACGCAGTATTTT. Translating it yields CASSLGQGATDTQYF.